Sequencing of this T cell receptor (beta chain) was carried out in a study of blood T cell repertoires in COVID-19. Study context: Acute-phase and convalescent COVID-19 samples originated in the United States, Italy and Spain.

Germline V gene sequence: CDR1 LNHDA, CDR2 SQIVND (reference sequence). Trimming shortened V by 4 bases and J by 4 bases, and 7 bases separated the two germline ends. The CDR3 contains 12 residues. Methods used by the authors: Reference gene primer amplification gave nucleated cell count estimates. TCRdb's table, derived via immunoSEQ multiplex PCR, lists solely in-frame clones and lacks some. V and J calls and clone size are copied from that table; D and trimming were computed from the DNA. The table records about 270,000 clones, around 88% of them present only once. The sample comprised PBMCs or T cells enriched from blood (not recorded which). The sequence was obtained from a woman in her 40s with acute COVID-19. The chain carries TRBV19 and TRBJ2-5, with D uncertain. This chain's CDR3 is CASSTLGETQYF. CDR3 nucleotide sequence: TGTGCCAGTAGTACCCTAGGAGAGACCCAGTACTTC.